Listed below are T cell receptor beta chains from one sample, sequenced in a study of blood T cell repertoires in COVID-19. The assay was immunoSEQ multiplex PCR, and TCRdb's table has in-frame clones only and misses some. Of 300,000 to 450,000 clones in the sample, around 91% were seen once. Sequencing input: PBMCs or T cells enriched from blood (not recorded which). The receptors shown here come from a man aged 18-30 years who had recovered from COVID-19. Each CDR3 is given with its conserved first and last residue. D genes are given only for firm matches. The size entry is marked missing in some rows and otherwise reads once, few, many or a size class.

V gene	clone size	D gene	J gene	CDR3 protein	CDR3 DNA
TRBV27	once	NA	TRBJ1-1	CASSLQGLVGTEAFF	TGTGCCAGCAGTTTACAGGGGCTTGTGGGCACTGAAGCTTTCTTT
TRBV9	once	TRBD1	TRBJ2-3	CASSAPGQAFDTQYF	TGTGCCAGCAGCGCCCCGGGACAGGCCTTTGATACGCAGTATTTT
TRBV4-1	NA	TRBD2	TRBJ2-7	CASSQYSGLAGGQDRPEQYF	TGCGCCAGCAGCCAATACTCAGGACTAGCGGGGGGCCAAGACCGTCCCGAGCAGTACTTC
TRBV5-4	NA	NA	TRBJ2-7	CASARKRGSGYEQYF	TGTGCCAGCGCCAGGAAAAGGGGGTCGGGCTACGAGCAGTACTTC
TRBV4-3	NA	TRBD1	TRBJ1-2	CASSQTGWTRQGGYTF	TGCGCCAGCAGCCAAACAGGCTGGACCAGACAGGGTGGCTACACCTTC
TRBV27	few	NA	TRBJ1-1	CASSRTRASAEAFF	TGTGCCAGCAGCCGGACAAGGGCGAGCGCTGAAGCTTTCTTT
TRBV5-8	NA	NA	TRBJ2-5	CASSRQLVAETQYF	TGTGCCAGCAGCCGCCAACTAGTTGCAGAGACCCAGTACTTC
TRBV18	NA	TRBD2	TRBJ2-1	CASASGASYNEQFF	TGTGCCAGCGCGAGCGGGGCCTCCTACAATGAGCAGTTCTTC
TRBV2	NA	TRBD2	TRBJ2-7	CASSEVKRGAGQYF	TGTGCCAGCAGTGAAGTGAAGCGGGGGGCCGGGCAGTACTTC
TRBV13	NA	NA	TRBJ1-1	CASSLFQGSTEAFF	TGTGCCAGCAGCTTATTCCAGGGCTCCACTGAAGCTTTCTTT
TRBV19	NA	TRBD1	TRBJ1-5	CASSKTRGGNQPQHF	TGTGCCAGTAGCAAAACCAGGGGGGGCAATCAGCCCCAGCATTTT
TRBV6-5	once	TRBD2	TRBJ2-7	CASGLAGASEQYF	TGTGCCAGCGGACTAGCGGGAGCCTCCGAGCAGTACTTC
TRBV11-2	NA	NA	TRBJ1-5	CASSLDYRQPQHF	TGTGCCAGCAGCTTAGATTATCGTCAGCCCCAGCATTTT
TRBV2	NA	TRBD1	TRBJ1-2	CASSAGQGFNYGYTF	TGTGCCAGCAGCGCGGGACAGGGATTTAACTATGGCTACACCTTC
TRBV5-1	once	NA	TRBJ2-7	CASSVTFTYEQYF	TGCGCCAGCAGCGTCACATTTACCTACGAGCAGTACTTC
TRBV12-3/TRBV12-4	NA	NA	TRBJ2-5	CASSLGLGETQYF	TGTGCCAGCAGTTTAGGACTAGGAGAGACCCAGTACTTC
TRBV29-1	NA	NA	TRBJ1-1	CSSSETEAFF	TGCAGCTCGAGTGAGACTGAAGCTTTCTTT
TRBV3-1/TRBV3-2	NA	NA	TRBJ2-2	CASNRELSGELFF	TGTGCCAGCAACCGGGAGCTCTCCGGGGAGCTGTTTTTT
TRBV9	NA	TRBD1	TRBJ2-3	CASSASGTGYTDTQYF	TGTGCCAGCAGCGCCTCCGGGACAGGGTACACAGATACGCAGTATTTT
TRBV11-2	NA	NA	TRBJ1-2	CASSARGIWGRATNGYTF	TGTGCCAGCAGCGCTAGGGGGATTTGGGGGCGGGCAACGAATGGCTACACCTTC
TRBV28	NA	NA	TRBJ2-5	CASSGTNQETQYF	TGTGCCAGCTCCGGGACAAACCAAGAGACCCAGTACTTC
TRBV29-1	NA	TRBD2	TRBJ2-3	CSVSSGGLTDTQYF	TGCAGCGTTAGTAGCGGGGGGTTAACAGATACGCAGTATTTT
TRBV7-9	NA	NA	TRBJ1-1	CASSLHGLTEAFF	TGTGCCAGCAGCTTGCACGGACTCACTGAAGCTTTCTTT
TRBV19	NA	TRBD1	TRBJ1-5	CASSTGTGRQPQHF	TGTGCCAGTAGTACGGGGACAGGGCGCCAGCCCCAGCATTTT
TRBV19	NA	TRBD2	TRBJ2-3	CATGTSGRGTDTQYF	TGTGCCACCGGGACTAGCGGGAGAGGCACAGATACGCAGTATTTT
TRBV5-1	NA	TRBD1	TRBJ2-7	CASSFRTGSYEQYF	TGCGCCAGCAGCTTTAGGACAGGTTCCTACGAGCAGTACTTC
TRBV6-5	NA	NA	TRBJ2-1	CASSYSVSSYNEQFF	TGTGCCAGCAGCTACAGCGTAAGCTCCTACAATGAGCAGTTCTTC
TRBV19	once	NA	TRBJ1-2	CASTAAGINYGYTF	TGTGCCAGTACTGCCGCGGGGATTAACTATGGCTACACCTTC
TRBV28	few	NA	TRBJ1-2	CASAPGPHGYTF	TGTGCCAGCGCCCCAGGCCCGCATGGCTACACCTTC
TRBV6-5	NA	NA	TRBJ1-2	CASAYQGGNYGYTF	TGTGCCAGCGCCTATCAAGGGGGAAACTATGGCTACACCTTC
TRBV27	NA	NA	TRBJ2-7	CASSFQRSYEQYF	TGTGCCAGCAGTTTCCAGCGGAGCTACGAGCAGTACTTC
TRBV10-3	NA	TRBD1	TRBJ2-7	CATGDSSTYEQYF	TGTGCCACTGGGGACAGCTCAACCTACGAGCAGTACTTC
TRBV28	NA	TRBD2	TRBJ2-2	CASSISGIGTGELFF	TGTGCCAGCAGTATTAGCGGGATTGGCACCGGGGAGCTGTTTTTT
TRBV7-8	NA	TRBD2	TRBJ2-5	CASSWSGRGQETQYF	TGTGCCAGCAGCTGGAGCGGGAGGGGCCAAGAGACCCAGTACTTC
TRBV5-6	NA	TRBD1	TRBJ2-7	CASSFRTGSYEQYF	TGTGCCAGCAGCTTTCGGACAGGGTCATACGAGCAGTACTTC
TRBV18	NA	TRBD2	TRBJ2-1	CASSRRLDSGGAYNEQFF	TGTGCCAGCTCACGGCGCCTGGACAGCGGGGGCGCATACAATGAGCAGTTCTTC
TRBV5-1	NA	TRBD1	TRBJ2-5	CASSLRQGFEETQYF	TGCGCCAGCAGCTTGCGACAGGGTTTCGAAGAGACCCAGTACTTC
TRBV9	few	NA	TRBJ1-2	CASSSSKYGYTF	TGTGCCAGCAGCAGCTCAAAGTATGGCTACACCTTC
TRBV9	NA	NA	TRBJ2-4	CASSVVGPKNIQYF	TGTGCCAGCAGCGTAGTCGGTCCCAAAAACATTCAGTACTTC
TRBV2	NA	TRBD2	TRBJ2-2	CASSPGLVGVNGELFF	TGTGCCAGCAGTCCGGGACTAGTCGGGGTCAACGGGGAGCTGTTTTTT
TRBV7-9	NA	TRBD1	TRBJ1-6	CASSLGTGGTSPLHF	TGTGCCAGCAGCTTAGGGACAGGGGGGACTTCACCCCTCCACTTT
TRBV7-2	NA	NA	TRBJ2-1	CASSPEQFF	TGTGCCAGCAGCCCGGAGCAGTTCTTC